These T cell receptor beta chains were read from a single sample in a study of T cell repertoires in cytomegalovirus infection. TCRdb re-called the reads through MiXCR, storing one row per CDR3 protein. Among 80,000 or so distinct CDR3 sequences, approximately 39% were seen once, and the ten largest hold approximately 93%. Their antigen targets remain unknown. Material: CD8+ T cells from cultured PBMCs, obtained from culture after CMV antigen stimulation. These receptors all come from a human donor in good health (CMV status not recorded). Some clones in this sample may be carry-over from other donors' samples. CDR3s include the opening cysteine and the closing phenylalanine or tryptophan. A D gene is named only where the DNA matches it firmly. A row's size may be missing; if present it is once, few, many or a size class.

TRBV11-2	TRBJ2-6	NA	NA	TGTGCCAGCAGCTTACCCACGAACTCTGGGGCCAACGTCCTGACTTTC	CASSLPTNSGANVLTF
TRBV28	TRBJ1-2	TRBD1	NA	TGTGCCAGCAGTCTCGTTACCCGGACAGGGGCGTTCGGCTACACCTTC	CASSLVTRTGAFGYTF
TRBV7-9	TRBJ2-3	NA	NA	TGTGCCAGCAGCTTATCTTCCTTAGATACGCAGTATTTT	CASSLSSLDTQYF
TRBV12-3/TRBV12-4	TRBJ2-3	NA	NA	TGTGCCAGCAGTTTAGATGATACGCAGTATTTT	CASSLDDTQYF
TRBV11-2	TRBJ2-5	NA	few	TGTGCCAGCAGCACTGCACGAGGGGTAGAGGAGACCCAGTACTTC	CASSTARGVEETQYF
TRBV11-2	TRBJ2-1	TRBD2	NA	TGTGCCAGCAGCCCGACTAGCGGGGGGGCCCACAATGAGCAGTTCTTC	CASSPTSGGAHNEQFF
TRBV12-3/TRBV12-4	TRBJ1-1	TRBD1	NA	TGTGCCAGCGTAAAGGGGGCTCGGGCTGAAGCTTTCTTT	CASVKGARAEAFF
TRBV13	TRBJ1-1	NA	NA	TGTGCCAGCAGCTTAGGTCAGGCGGTCACTGAAGCTTTCTTT	CASSLGQAVTEAFF
TRBV12-3/TRBV12-4	TRBJ2-1	TRBD2	NA	TGTGCCAGCGGATTGCCAGCGGGGGCCCCGAGTGAGCAGTTCTTC	CASGLPAGAPSEQFF
TRBV20-1	TRBJ1-5	TRBD1	NA	TGCAGTGCTAGCCTACCCGGACAGGGAATCAATCAGCCCCAGCATTTT	CSASLPGQGINQPQHF
TRBV6-2/TRBV6-3	TRBJ1-2	NA	NA	TGTGCCAGCAGTTACACAGATAACTATGGCTACACCTTC	CASSYTDNYGYTF
TRBV5-5	TRBJ1-1	NA	few	TGTGCCAGCAGTCCCAGGGGTATGAACACTGAAGCTTTCTTT	CASSPRGMNTEAFF
TRBV7-6	TRBJ2-1	TRBD1	few	TGTGCCAGCAGCGGGGACAGGGTAAGCTCCTACAATGAGCAGTTCTTC	CASSGDRVSSYNEQFF
TRBV6-6	TRBJ2-3	NA	NA	TGTGCCAGCAGTTACCCTCCGCAGTTCGTCACAGATACGCAGTATTTT	CASSYPPQFVTDTQYF
TRBV5-1	TRBJ2-2	TRBD1	NA	TGCGCCAGCAGCTTGGACAGGGGGCTGGACACCGGGGAGCTGTTTTTT	CASSLDRGLDTGELFF
TRBV12-3/TRBV12-4	TRBJ2-7	NA	NA	TGTGCCAGCAGTTTACCCTCCTACGAGCAGTACTTC	CASSLPSYEQYF
TRBV7-9	TRBJ2-4	NA	NA	TGTGCCAGCAGCTTAGCTAAAAACATTCAGTACTTC	CASSLAKNIQYF
TRBV12-3/TRBV12-4	TRBJ1-1	TRBD1	NA	TGTGCCAGCAGTAGGGGCAGGGGGAGGAACACTGAAGCTTTCTTT	CASSRGRGRNTEAFF
TRBV5-6	TRBJ2-5	NA	NA	TGTGCCAGCAGCCTACTATACGGACAGACCCAAGAGACCCAGTACTTC	CASSLLYGQTQETQYF
TRBV7-2	TRBJ2-2	TRBD2	NA	TGTGCCAGCAGAAAACTAGCGGGGTCAGCCGGGGAGCTGTTTTTT	CASRKLAGSAGELFF
TRBV20-1	TRBJ1-1	NA	NA	TGCAGTGCCCGATCCGCGCAGCTCGACACTGAAGCTTTCTTT	CSARSAQLDTEAFF
TRBV6-5	TRBJ1-1	NA	many	TGTGCCAGCAGTTACTCGATAACGGGGGCCACTGAAGCTTTCTTT	CASSYSITGATEAFF
TRBV4-1	TRBJ2-2	NA	few	TGCGCCAGCAGCCGGACGGTTGAGAACACCGGGGAGCTGTTTTTT	CASSRTVENTGELFF
TRBV29-1	TRBJ1-2	TRBD1	NA	TGCAGCGTTGAAGATCAGGGGGGAGCGGTCGGCTACACCTTC	CSVEDQGGAVGYTF
TRBV6-8	TRBJ2-1	NA	NA	TGTGCCAGCAGAGCGGCCAACAATGAGCAGTTCTTC	CASRAANNEQFF
TRBV12-3/TRBV12-4	TRBJ2-2	NA	NA	TGTGCCAGCAGTTTAGCGCAGGGTCAGAACACCGGGGAGCTGTTTTTT	CASSLAQGQNTGELFF
TRBV4-1	TRBJ1-3	TRBD1	few	TGCGCCAGCAGCCAGTCCAACAGGGGATCAGGAAACACCATATATTTT	CASSQSNRGSGNTIYF
TRBV6-2/TRBV6-3	TRBJ2-2	NA	NA	TGTGCCAGCAGCATTACAGGGTACACCGGGGAGCTGTTTTTT	CASSITGYTGELFF
TRBV4-1	TRBJ2-7	TRBD1	NA	TGCGCCAGCAGCCACCGCTTCCAACCGGGACAGGGGACCTACGAGCAGTACTTC	CASSHRFQPGQGTYEQYF
TRBV29-1	TRBJ2-3	NA	NA	TGCAGCGTTAAGAAGGACAGCACAGATACGCAGTATTTT	CSVKKDSTDTQYF
TRBV7-6	TRBJ1-1	NA	few	TGTGCCAGCAGCTTAGGGCCCCAGGGGCGGGGAGGGACTGAAGCTTTCTTT	CASSLGPQGRGGTEAFF
TRBV6-6	TRBJ2-6	NA	few	TGTGCCAGCAGTCGGGCCGACGGGAGCTCTGGGGCCAACGTCCTGACTTTC	CASSRADGSSGANVLTF
TRBV5-6	TRBJ2-7	NA	NA	TGTGCCAGCAGCGTCGCAGGAGGGGGCGCTTCTTACTTC	CASSVAGGGASYF
TRBV6-1	TRBJ2-7	NA	few	TGTGCCAGCAGTGGATACAGCTCCCCCTCCTACGAGCAGTACTTC	CASSGYSSPSYEQYF
TRBV2	TRBJ2-7	NA	NA	TGTGCCAGCAGTAGGGGTTGGGAGCAGTACTTC	CASSRGWEQYF
TRBV4-1	TRBJ1-2	NA	NA	TGCGCCAGCAGCCAAGTAAATTCAGGGACCTATGGCTACACCTTC	CASSQVNSGTYGYTF
TRBV6-2/TRBV6-3	TRBJ2-2	NA	NA	TGTGCCAGCAGTTACTCGACGGACAGCTACACCGGGGAGCTGTTTTTT	CASSYSTDSYTGELFF
TRBV6-2/TRBV6-3	TRBJ1-1	NA	NA	TGTGCCAGCAGTAGCGGGGAGAACACTGAAGCTTTCTTT	CASSSGENTEAFF
TRBV14	TRBJ1-1	NA	once	TGTGCCAGTCAGGGCCCCGGGCCTAATATGAACACTGAAGCTTTCTTT	CASQGPGPNMNTEAFF
TRBV7-2	TRBJ2-3	NA	NA	TGTGCCAGCAGCGAGGTCCTTCTCAGCACAGATACGCAGTATTTT	CASSEVLLSTDTQYF
TRBV27	TRBJ2-3	TRBD2	NA	TGTGCCAGCAGCCCCAAGGCGGGGGACACAGATACGCAGTATTTT	CASSPKAGDTDTQYF
TRBV14	TRBJ2-1	NA	NA	TGTGCCAGCGCCCAGGCCGGGTACAATGAGCAGTTCTTC	CASAQAGYNEQFF
TRBV7-2	TRBJ1-2	NA	few	TGTGCCAGCAGCTTAGACGGGTCCTTCTATGGCTACACCTTC	CASSLDGSFYGYTF
TRBV28	TRBJ1-1	NA	NA	TGTGCCAGCAGTTTCCACTCCGGCTCAGCTTTCTTT	CASSFHSGSAFF
TRBV7-6	TRBJ2-1	TRBD2	NA	TGTGCCAGCAGCCCAGGACTAGCGGGGCCAACCTACAATGAGCAGTTCTTC	CASSPGLAGPTYNEQFF
TRBV7-9	TRBJ1-1	NA	NA	TGTGCCAGCAGCTTAGGGGGCGGGAAGGCTTTCTTT	CASSLGGGKAFF
TRBV7-2	TRBJ2-1	NA	NA	TGTGCCAGCAGCTTATACGACACAAATGAGCAGTTCTTC	CASSLYDTNEQFF
TRBV19	TRBJ2-2	NA	few	TGTGCCAGTAGTATCGACTCGTCAAGGGGAACCGGGGAGCTGTTTTTT	CASSIDSSRGTGELFF
TRBV7-8	TRBJ2-2	NA	few	TGTGCCAGCAGCTTAATTGGGCAGTTGAACACCGGGGAGCTGTTTTTT	CASSLIGQLNTGELFF
TRBV15	TRBJ1-5	NA	NA	TGTGCCACCAGTCCAGAGAATCAGCCCCAGCATTTT	CATSPENQPQHF
TRBV7-6	TRBJ2-1	NA	NA	TGTGCCAGCAGCTTTTTGGGGAGGATCAATGAGCAGTTCTTC	CASSFLGRINEQFF
TRBV7-8	TRBJ1-6	TRBD1	few	TGTGCCAGCAGCTCCACGACAGGGGAGATCGTCGGTAATTCACCCCTCCACTTT	CASSSTTGEIVGNSPLHF
TRBV6-5	TRBJ1-1	TRBD1	many	TGTGCCAGCAGTACAGGGGGCGTCGGCACTGAAGCTTTCTTT	CASSTGGVGTEAFF
TRBV6-8	TRBJ2-1	NA	NA	TGTGCCAGCAGTTACTCGGGGACTTACTCCAATGAGCAGTTCTTC	CASSYSGTYSNEQFF
TRBV6-2/TRBV6-3	TRBJ2-3	NA	NA	TGTGCCAGCAGTCGGGATAGCACAGATACGCAGTATTTT	CASSRDSTDTQYF
TRBV7-2	TRBJ1-6	NA	NA	TGTGCCAGCAGCTTAGAAATCCGGGACCTCTATAATTCACCCCTCCACTTT	CASSLEIRDLYNSPLHF
TRBV28	TRBJ2-3	NA	NA	TGTGCCAGCGCTAGCTTGGATACGCAGTATTTT	CASASLDTQYF
TRBV5-1	TRBJ1-5	NA	once	TGCGCCAGCAGCTTGTCGGGCAGCTATAGCAATCAGCCCCAGCATTTT	CASSLSGSYSNQPQHF